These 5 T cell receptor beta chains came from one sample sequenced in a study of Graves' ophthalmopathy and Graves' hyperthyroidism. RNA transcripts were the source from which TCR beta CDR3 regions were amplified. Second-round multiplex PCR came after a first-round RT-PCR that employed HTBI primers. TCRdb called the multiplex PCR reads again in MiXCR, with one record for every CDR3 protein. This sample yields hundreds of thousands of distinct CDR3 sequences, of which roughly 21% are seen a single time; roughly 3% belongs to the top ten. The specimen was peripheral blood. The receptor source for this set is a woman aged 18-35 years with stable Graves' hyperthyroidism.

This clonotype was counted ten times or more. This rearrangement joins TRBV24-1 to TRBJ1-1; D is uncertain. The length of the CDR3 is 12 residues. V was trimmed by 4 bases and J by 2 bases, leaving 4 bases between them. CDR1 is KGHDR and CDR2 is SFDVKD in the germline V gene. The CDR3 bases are TGTGCCACCAGTGACAGAAACACTGAAGCTTTCTTT. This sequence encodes CATSDRNTEAFF.

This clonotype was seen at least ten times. CDR3 loop: CASSYSRKSTEAFF. In DNA, the CDR3 is TGTGCCAGCAGTTACTCGCGGAAGAGCACTGAAGCTTTCTTT. This chain joins TRBV6-5 and TRBJ1-1, with unresolved D. Germline values: CDR1 MNHEY, CDR2 SVGAGI. The CDR3 loop spans 14 amino acids. Trimming cost V 0 bases and J 4 bases, with 9 bases left between them.

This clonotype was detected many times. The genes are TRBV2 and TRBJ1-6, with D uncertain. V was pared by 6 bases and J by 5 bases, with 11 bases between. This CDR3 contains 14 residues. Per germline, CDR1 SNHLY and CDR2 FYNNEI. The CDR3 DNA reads TGTGCCAGCAGCAAGACACAAAATAATTCACCCCTCCACTTT. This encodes CASSKTQNNSPLHF.

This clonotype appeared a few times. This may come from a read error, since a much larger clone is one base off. In DNA form, the CDR3 reads TGCAGTGCTAGTACGGCAGGGGGTCAGCCCAAGCATTTT. It specifies CSASTAGGQPKHF. The V call is TRBV20-1, the J call TRBJ1-5, with 7 positions matching TRBD1. The CDR3 has 13 amino acids. Looked up from germline, CDR1 is DFQATT and CDR2 is SNEGSKA (reference sequence).

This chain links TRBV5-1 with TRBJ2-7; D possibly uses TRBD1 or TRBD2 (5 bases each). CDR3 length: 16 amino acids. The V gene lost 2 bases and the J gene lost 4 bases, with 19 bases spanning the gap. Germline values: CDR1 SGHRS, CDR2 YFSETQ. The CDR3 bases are TGCGCCAGCAGCTTAGGTCTACGGGACGGCAGGTACGAGCAGTACTTC. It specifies CASSLGLRDGRYEQYF. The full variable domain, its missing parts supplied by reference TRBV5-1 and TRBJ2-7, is KAGVTQTPRYLIKTRGQQVTLSCSPISGHRSVSWYQQTPGQGLQFLFEYFSETQRNKGNFPGRFSGRQFSNSRSEMNVSTLELGDSALYLCASSLGLRDGRYEQYFGPGTRLTVT.